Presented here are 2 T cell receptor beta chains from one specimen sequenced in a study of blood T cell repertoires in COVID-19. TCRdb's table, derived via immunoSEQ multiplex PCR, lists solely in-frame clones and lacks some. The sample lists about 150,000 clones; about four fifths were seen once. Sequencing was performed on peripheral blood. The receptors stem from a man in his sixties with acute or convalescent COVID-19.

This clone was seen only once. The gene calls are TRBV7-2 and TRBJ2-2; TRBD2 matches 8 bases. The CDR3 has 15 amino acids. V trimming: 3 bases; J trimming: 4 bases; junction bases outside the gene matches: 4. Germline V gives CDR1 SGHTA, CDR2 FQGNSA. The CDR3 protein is CASSFGRAPTGELFF. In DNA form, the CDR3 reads TGTGCCAGCAGCTTCGGGAGGGCCCCCACCGGGGAGCTGTTTTTT.

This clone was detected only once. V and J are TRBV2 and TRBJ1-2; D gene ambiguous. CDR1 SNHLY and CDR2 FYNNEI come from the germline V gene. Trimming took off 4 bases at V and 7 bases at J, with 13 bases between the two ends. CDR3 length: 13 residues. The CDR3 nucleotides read TGTGCCAGCAGTGGTTTAGGAGGTTCTGGCTACACCTTC. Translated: CASSGLGGSGYTF.